A single T cell receptor (beta chain) is shown here with its context. Residents of about two dozen US areas, aged roughly 18 to 89 years, made up the participants. Symptom resolution, clearance, or two negative PCRs marked the recovered donors of Cohort 3. The CDR3 consists of 15 residues. Germline V gives CDR1 SGHVS, CDR2 FNYEAQ. Trimming stripped 2 bases from V and 5 bases from J, with 15 bases between. The data derive from a study of blood T cell repertoires in COVID-19. As for the study in general: The United States, Italy and Spain were the sources of the acute and convalescent COVID-19 samples.

Profiling relied on immunoSEQ multiplex PCR, and the TCRdb table lists in-frame clones only, not all of them. The data show fewer than 500,000 clones, more than 75% seen once. This sequence joins TRBV7-6 and TRBJ2-5; D gene uncertain. The TCR comes from a man aged 25 to 40 who had recovered from COVID-19. Input material: PBMCs or T cells enriched from blood (not recorded which). CDR3 sequence reads: CASSLPFLAGETQYF. The CDR3 bases are TGTGCCAGCAGCTTACCCTTCTTAGCTGGGGAGACCCAGTACTTC.